This paragraph covers one T cell receptor (beta chain) sequence. The CDR3 spans 14 residues. V was trimmed by 4 bases and J by 4 bases, leaving 13 bases between them. In germline, CDR1 is SQVTM, CDR2 ANQGSEA. Nashville, Tennessee was home to all donors, each a Caucasian adult. This record comes from a study of shared clonotypes between healthy human individuals. Clones were sequenced by immunoSEQ multiplex PCR, and TCRdb holds only the in-frame ones, with some missing. This table holds a few hundred thousand clones, 50% to 80% found once. The receptor was isolated from a man aged 25-45 years in good health. The V and J genes are TRBV29-1 and TRBJ2-2; tentatively, D is TRBD1 or TRBD2 (5 bases each). Sequenced material: memory CD4+ T cells sorted from blood. Sample subset: CD45RA-negative fraction. CDR3 in DNA: TGCAGCGTTGGGACACGTACTAGCACCGGGGAGCTGTTTTTT. Translated, it gives CSVGTRTSTGELFF.